This passage covers 25 T cell receptor beta chains from one sample sequenced in a study of blood T cell repertoires in COVID-19. Only in-frame clones appear in the TCRdb table, and some are missing; sequencing was by immunoSEQ multiplex PCR. The data contain around 160,000 clones, roughly 81% of them seen just once; the ten biggest clones take up more than 7%. Sequenced input: peripheral blood. The receptors stem from a human donor with acute or convalescent COVID-19. The donor label of this sample is uncertain.

CDR3 loop: CASRNGASGLYSNQPQHF. CDR3 bases: TGTGCCAGCAGGAATGGGGCATCGGGTTTATATAGCAATCAGCCCCAGCATTTT. This sequence joins TRBV27 and TRBJ1-5; possible D gene TRBD1, 5 bases. The CDR3 length is 18 residues. Germline lookup yields CDR1 MNHEY and CDR2 SMNVEV (reference sequence). V lost 6 bases, J lost 0 bases, and 21 bases lay in between.

This clone was recorded once. It is unclear where the CDR3 begins or ends on the DNA, so no DNA is shown, and the CDR3 is as TCRdb lists it. This chain uses TRBV6-5 with TRBJ1-1; the DNA was not compared with TRBD1, the D call given in the table. Germline CDR1 and CDR2: MNHEY and SVGAGI. The CDR3 comprises 13 residues, both ends counted. CDR3 region: CASSFFGTGSSFF.

CDR3 loop: CASSPVDRLGEKLFF. CDR3 coding DNA: TGTGCCAGTAGTCCGGTGGACAGGTTGGGGGAAAAACTGTTTTTT. V is TRBV19 and J is TRBJ1-4; 7 bases fit TRBD1. The CDR3 has 15 amino acids. After removal of 5 bases from V and 8 bases from J, the junction contained 11 bases not matched to a gene. Per the germline V gene, CDR1 is LNHDA and CDR2 is SQIVND (reference sequence).

The CDR3 spells CASSPRWTGGHNEQFF. In nucleotides, the CDR3 is TGTGCCAGCAGCCCCAGATGGACAGGTGGGCACAATGAGCAGTTCTTC. This rearrangement joins TRBV27 to TRBJ2-1; TRBD1 matches at 7 bases. This CDR3 spans 16 amino acids. Per germline, CDR1 MNHEY and CDR2 SMNVEV (reference sequence). Germline trimming cut 6 bases from V and 5 bases from J; bases unmatched to any gene: 13.

V usage is TRBV5-1 and J usage is TRBJ2-7, with TRBD2 matching 7 bases. The V segment lost 0 bases and the J segment 6 bases; nucleotides outside the gene matches: 6. CDR1 is SGHRS, CDR2 YFSETQ, per germline. The CDR3 loop spans 14 amino acids. In nucleotides, the CDR3 is TGCGCCAGCAGCTTGGGGACTAGAGATGGCGAGCAGTACTTC. It translates to CASSLGTRDGEQYF.

The rearrangement joins TRBV9 to TRBJ2-3; 9 nucleotides line up with TRBD2. The CDR3 covers 15 residues. Germline V gene sequence: CDR1 SGDLS, CDR2 YYNGEE. Germline trimming cut 2 bases from V and 1 base from J; bases unmatched to any gene: 2. This CDR3 reads CASSVIAGGTDTQYF. In DNA form, the CDR3 reads TGTGCCAGCAGCGTGATAGCGGGGGGCACAGATACGCAGTATTTT.

This chain joins TRBV18 and TRBJ2-1, with 8 bases lining up with TRBD1. V lost 2 bases, J lost 7 bases, and 7 bases stayed unmatched. The CDR3 consists of 15 residues. CDR1 and CDR2 (germline): KGHSH, LQKENI. The CDR3 nucleotides are TGTGCCAGCTCACCAGAAAACAGGGGGAATAATGAGCAGTTCTTC. Its translation is CASSPENRGNNEQFF.

This chain joins TRBV19 and TRBJ1-5; D unclear. Germline V gene lookup returns CDR1 LNHDA and CDR2 SQIVND (reference sequence). Trimming left V 4 bases short and J 5 bases short, with 9 bases between. The CDR3 contains 13 residues. CDR3 nucleotides: TGTGCCAGTAGTACAGACTTTGATCAGCCCCAGCATTTT. As protein: CASSTDFDQPQHF.

This clone was recorded at least ten times. The J gene is TRBJ1-2, the V gene TRBV12-3 or TRBV12-4, with no clear D. V was pared by 6 bases and J by 7 bases, with 12 bases between. This CDR3 spans 12 amino acids. The CDR3 reads CASSRDDFGYTF. As DNA, the CDR3 is TGTGCCAGCAGCCGGGATGATTTTGGCTACACCTTC.

This rearrangement joins TRBV19 to TRBJ2-1; 9 bases are a match to TRBD2. The germline V gene has CDR1 LNHDA and CDR2 SQIVND (reference sequence). The CDR3 spans 15 residues. After removal of 3 bases from V and 8 bases from J, the junction contained 8 bases not matched to a gene. DNA for the CDR3: TGTGCCAGTAGTATTATAACCGGGACTAGCTATGAGCAGTTCTTC. This translates into CASSIITGTSYEQFF.

The chain employs TRBV5-1 and TRBJ2-1; D possibly corresponds to TRBD2 (6 bases). Germline V gene lookup returns CDR1 SGHRS and CDR2 YFSETQ. Trimming left V 4 bases short and J 3 bases short, with 14 bases between. The CDR3 has 15 amino acids. In DNA, the CDR3 is TGCGCCAGCAGCCCCGGGACTTACTTCTACAATGAGCAGTTCTTC. Its translation: CASSPGTYFYNEQFF.

This clone was detected a few times. The genes are TRBV5-1 and TRBJ2-2; the D gene is possibly TRBD2 (5 bases). Germline CDR1 SGHRS, CDR2 YFSETQ. CDR3 length equals 13 residues. Trimming left V 0 bases short and J 6 bases short, with 6 bases between. The CDR3 DNA reads TGCGCCAGCAGCTTGGTCGGGGCCGGGGAGCTGTTTTTT. It is translated as CASSLVGAGELFF.

V is TRBV3-1 (or the pseudogene TRBV3-2) and J is TRBJ1-5; no reliable D call. CDR1 and CDR2 from the germline V gene are LGHDT and YNNKEL (reference sequence). V lost 1 base and J lost 7, with 8 bases in between. The CDR3 runs to 13 residues. Here the CDR3 reads CASSQGAAQPQHF. The CDR3 coding sequence is TGTGCCAGCAGCCAAGGGGCCGCCCAGCCCCAGCATTTT.

The chain carries TRBV5-1 and TRBJ1-6, with a tentative D call TRBD1 (6 bases). The germline V and J ends were trimmed by 0 bases and 6 bases, with 10 bases remaining between them. Germline-derived CDR1 and CDR2 are SGHRS and YFSETQ. The CDR3 totals 15 residues. CDR3 nucleotide sequence: TGCGCCAGCAGCTTGGTGCCAGGGGCTAATTCACCCCTCCACTTT. Translation: CASSLVPGANSPLHF.

The V and J genes are TRBV3-1 (or the pseudogene TRBV3-2) and TRBJ2-1, with D possibly being TRBD2 (6 bases). Trimming pared 0 bases from V and 2 bases from J, leaving 11 bases between. The CDR3 runs 16 residues. Per the germline V gene, CDR1 is LGHDT and CDR2 is YNNKEL (reference sequence). The CDR3 region has the DNA TGTGCCAGCAGCCAAGATTCTAGCGCCGCCTACAATGAGCAGTTCTTC. It encodes CASSQDSSAAYNEQFF.

This chain connects TRBV6-5 to TRBJ2-3, with TRBD2 identical over 8 bases. J lost 4 bases, V lost 4 bases, and 7 bases had no gene match. The germline CDR1 and CDR2 sequences are MNHEY and SVGAGI. The CDR3 loop spans 15 amino acids. DNA for the CDR3: TGTGCCAGCAGTTCGGGAGGGGGGGGCCCAGATACGCAGTATTTT. It is translated as CASSSGGGGPDTQYF.

This chain uses TRBV27 with TRBJ2-2; D is possibly TRBD1 (5 bases). CDR1 MNHEY and CDR2 SMNVEV come from the germline V gene (reference sequence). V lost 5 bases to trimming and J lost 1 base, with 5 bases between them. The CDR3 has 13 residues. CDR3 sequence reads: CASSTGNTGELFF. CDR3 DNA: TGTGCCAGCAGTACAGGGAACACCGGGGAGCTGTTTTTT.

J is TRBJ1-1 and V is TRBV5-1; D gene uncertain. V lost 4 bases, J lost 0 bases, and 13 bases lay in between. Germline lookup yields CDR1 SGHRS and CDR2 YFSETQ. This CDR3 has 15 amino acids. The CDR3 DNA is TGCGCCAGCAGCCGAACCCAGACTGTGAACACTGAAGCTTTCTTT. It is translated as CASSRTQTVNTEAFF.

As to this clone: At one end, the junction sequence differs from germline, possibly due to a read error. This chain uses TRBV20-1 with TRBJ2-1; a possible D gene is TRBD1 (6 bases). There are 11 residues in the CDR3. Per the germline V gene, CDR1 is DFQATT and CDR2 is SNEGSKA (reference sequence). CDR3 residues: CSAIIWGREFF. DNA of the CDR3: TGCAGCGCTATAATCTGGGGGCGCGAGTTCTTC.

This clone has a single count. The chain has TRBV27 and TRBJ2-7, with TRBD1 identical over 8 bases. The germline CDR1 and CDR2 sequences are MNHEY and SMNVEV (reference sequence). The trim removed 2 bases at V and 6 bases at J, leaving 9 bases unmatched. The length of the CDR3 is 15 residues. This CDR3 reads CASSLLEGQAREQYF. The CDR3 nucleotides read TGTGCCAGCAGTTTACTCGAGGGACAGGCTCGCGAGCAGTACTTC.

The V and J genes are TRBV6-1 and TRBJ2-7; tentatively, D is TRBD2 (5 bases). The CDR3 has 14 residues. The V end was cut by 0 bases, the J end by 4 bases, with 10 bases between. The germline V gene has CDR1 MNHNS and CDR2 SASEGT. In DNA, the CDR3 is TGTGCCAGCAGTGAAGCAGGGTCGGGGTACGAGCAGTACGTC. Its protein is CASSEAGSGYEQYV.

This chain uses TRBV4-1 with TRBJ2-3; 7 bases align to TRBD1. The J segment lost 4 bases and the V segment lost 6 bases, leaving 13 bases of the junction unmatched. This CDR3 is built from 16 residues. Germline V CDR1 and CDR2: MGHRA, YSYEKL. The CDR3: CASSFSPGTASDTQYF. CDR3 sequence (DNA): TGCGCCAGCAGTTTTTCTCCCGGGACAGCATCAGATACGCAGTATTTT.

The chain couples TRBV9 to TRBJ2-5; TRBD1 agrees at 7 bases. Germline V gene lookup returns CDR1 SGDLS and CDR2 YYNGEE. Germline trimming cut 4 bases from V and 4 bases from J; bases unmatched to any gene: 10. The CDR3 is 15 residues long. CDR3 protein: CASSPSYRGAETQYF. CDR3 sequence (DNA): TGTGCCAGCAGCCCCTCCTACAGGGGAGCAGAGACCCAGTACTTC.

This rearrangement joins TRBV4-1 to TRBJ1-4; 7 bases fit TRBD1. Losses at the gene ends were 4 bases for V and 6 bases for J; bases not matched to a gene: 8. CDR1 is MGHRA and CDR2 is YSYEKL in the germline V gene. This CDR3 is 15 amino acids long. CDR3 loop: CASSRNTGDDEKLFF. CDR3 nucleotides: TGCGCCAGCAGCCGGAACACAGGGGATGATGAAAAACTGTTTTTT.

V usage is TRBV10-3 and J usage is TRBJ1-1; the D gene is possibly TRBD1 (5 bases). V lost 0 bases, J lost 3 bases, and 8 bases lay in between. Germline CDR1 and CDR2: ENHRY and SYGVKD. CDR3 length equals 14 residues. This CDR3 is CAISESPGYTEAFF. CDR3 sequence (DNA): TGTGCCATCAGTGAGTCACCAGGGTACACTGAAGCTTTCTTT.